The text below deals with one TCR beta chain. Antigen: not known. At one end the junction does not follow the germline gene, possibly because of a read error. Other DNA sequences of this sample code for an identical CDR3. The CDR3 sequence is 10 residues long. Germline V lookup: CDR1 SNHLY, CDR2 FYNNEI. In the PCR, 60 Vbeta and 13 Jbeta primers were used. The protocol was immunoSEQ multiplex PCR, while the TCRdb copy is restricted to in-frame clones and leaves out a portion. The sample records approximately 78,000 clones, 65% to 70% being singletons. This sample stems from a study of cytomegalovirus exposure and HLA in healthy donors. General study findings and limits: In the analysis, some V segments, TRBV6-2 and TRBV6-3 included, were excluded as indistinguishable. Among immune exposure information, only CMV serostatus was available. Among TCR sequences, most were rare, though some public TCRs appeared in many donors.

The sample consisted of PBMCs. The V and J genes are TRBV2 and TRBJ1-6; unclear D gene. The receptor comes from a man aged 35 to 55 in good health and CMV-seropositive. The CDR3 sequence: CATSNSPLHF. CDR3 sequence (DNA): TGTGCCACCTCTAATTCCCCCCTCCACTTT.